The text below deals with one T cell receptor beta chain. V trimming: 4 bases; J trimming: 7 bases; junction bases outside the gene matches: 8. CDR1 and CDR2 (germline): SGDLS, YYNGEE. The CDR3 consists of 14 residues. This sample stems from a study of cytomegalovirus exposure and HLA in healthy donors. Researchers ran the PCR with 60 Vbeta and 13 Jbeta primers. Profiling relied on immunoSEQ multiplex PCR, and the TCRdb table lists in-frame clones only, not all of them. The sample records approximately 93,000 clones, 78% being singletons. The chain carries TRBV9 and TRBJ2-3; the match to TRBD2 covers 8 bases. The receptor was isolated from a woman between 35 and 50 years old in good health and CMV-seronegative. Sequencing was carried out using PBMCs. The CDR3 coding sequence is TGTGCCAGCAGCCCCGGGGGGGTTTCCAATACGCAGTATTTT. Translation: CASSPGGVSNTQYF.